This TCR beta chain originates from a study of post-analysis software for immune sequencing data. General study findings and limits: Significantly lower normalized Chao1 diversity was found in patients with multiple sclerosis relative to controls. Compared with controls, patients had more of about five TRBV segments, including TRBV5-6, TRBV5-1 and TRBV20-1.

The CDR3 contains 15 residues. CDR1 is MNHEY and CDR2 is SVGAGI in the germline V gene. This clonotype was observed once. Antigen specificity is unknown. TCR beta cDNA libraries had unique molecular identifiers. The T cell input of roughly 0.95 to 10 million gave 400,000 to 500,000 cDNA molecules. MiXCR was run by TCRdb on the PCR reads, yielding one entry per CDR3 protein. The data show hundreds of thousands of distinct CDR3 sequences, with less than 35% seen just once and around 0.55% held by the top ten. The sample taken for sequencing was blood. The receptor was isolated from a girl between 10 and 17 years old with multiple sclerosis. V gene TRBV6-5 combines with J gene TRBJ2-5; D is perhaps TRBD1 (6 bases). The DNA end favors TRBJ2-7, so the J call may be wrong. The CDR3 DNA sequence: TGTGCCAGCAGTTTAAATCGACAGGCAGCCTACGAGCAGTACTTC. Translated: CASSLNRQAAYEQYF.